This T cell receptor beta chain is drawn from a study of T cell responses to AZD1222 COVID-19 vaccine. General study points: Clonal diversity was possibly underestimated, and white British individuals and females predominated among donors. Recipients of AZD1222 seropositive at baseline numbered only 5 or 6. Repertoires were obtained solely post-peak T cell response.

Remarks on this clone: Its target is not known.

Measured with immunoSEQ multiplex PCR; TCRdb has only the in-frame clones, and not every one. Of 140,000 or so clones in the sample, 92% are singletons; the top ten hold around 1.7%. Trimming took 3 bases from V and 7 from J, leaving 24 bases between them. This CDR3 is 17 amino acids long. Germline CDR1 and CDR2: KGHSH and LQKENI. The starting material was peripheral blood, obtained on day 0 of AZD1222 vaccination. V and J are TRBV18 and TRBJ1-2, with D unclear. The receptor's source is an adult in good health. The CDR3 protein is CASSPPGCEPMQCGYTF. CDR3 bases: TGTGCCAGCTCACCTCCAGGTTGCGAGCCGATGCAATGTGGCTACACCTTC.